This TCR beta chain was recovered during a study of cytomegalovirus exposure and HLA in healthy donors. Method: immunoSEQ multiplex PCR; TCRdb's copy keeps in-frame clones and lacks some. The table shows some 190,000 clones, with 86% occurring only once. The CDR3 has 15 residues. Trimming at V came to 2 bases and at J to 0 bases, leaving 4 bases not matched to a gene. Germline V lookup: CDR1 SGHDT, CDR2 YYEEEE. Donors came from a validation cohort of about 120 subjects, distinct from the first 666-subject cohort. Sequenced sample: PBMCs. The genes are TRBV5-6 and TRBJ1-2, with TRBD1 identical over 7 bases. This receptor was identified in a man aged 25-45 years in good health and CMV-seropositive. CDR3 bases: TGTGCCAGCAGCTTAGGGACAGATACTAACTATGGCTACACCTTC. The encoded protein is CASSLGTDTNYGYTF.